Listed below are T cell receptor beta chains from one sample, sequenced in a study of blood T cell repertoires in COVID-19. Clones were sequenced by immunoSEQ multiplex PCR, and TCRdb holds only the in-frame ones, with some missing. The sample includes 160,000 or so clones, about four fifths of them seen just once. Sequencing was performed on PBMCs or T cells enriched from blood (not recorded which). These receptors were taken from a woman between 55 and 75 years old who had recovered from COVID-19. Both conserved end residues are part of each CDR3. The D gene is left open where the match is weak. Where a row states a size, it is once, few, many or the class of an expanded clone; other rows omit it.

V	D	J	size	DNA	CDR3
TRBV5-1	TRBD2	TRBJ2-7	.	TGCGCCAGCAGAGTTTGGACTAGCTCTTCCAACGAGCAGTACTTC	CASRVWTSSSNEQYF
TRBV21-1	.	TRBJ1-5	few	TGTGCCAGCAGCAAACCCACAAACGGGGGCAATCAGCCCCAGCATTTT	CASSKPTNGGNQPQHF
TRBV27	TRBD2	TRBJ2-5	.	TGTGCCAGCAGTTTGACTAGCGGGGGGGCTTTTGAGACCCAGTACTTC	CASSLTSGGAFETQYF
TRBV6-5	.	TRBJ1-1	.	TGTGCCAGCAGTCGGGGAGGGGAAAACACTGAAGCTTTCTTT	CASSRGGENTEAFF
TRBV2	TRBD1	TRBJ1-2	.	TGTGCCAGCAGTGCGGCGCAGGGGGTCATAGGCTATGGCTACACCTTC	CASSAAQGVIGYGYTF
TRBV29-1	.	TRBJ1-2	few	TGCAGCGTCTCGACAGACTATGGCTACACCTTC	CSVSTDYGYTF
TRBV5-1	.	TRBJ1-1	.	TGCGCCAGCAGCTTGTGGACAGAGAACACTGAAGCTTTCTTT	CASSLWTENTEAFF
TRBV23-1	.	TRBJ1-1	.	TGCGCCAGCAGTCGAGATCTGTCCCCTCAGAACACTGAAGCTTTCTTT	CASSRDLSPQNTEAFF
TRBV5-1	TRBD1	TRBJ2-3	.	TGCGCCAGCAGCCTTCTACAGGGGACAGATACGCAGTATTTT	CASSLLQGTDTQYF
TRBV5-8	TRBD1	TRBJ1-5	.	TGTGCCAGCAGCTCATATTTCGAGCTGACAGGGAGTCAGCCCCAGCATTTT	CASSSYFELTGSQPQHF
TRBV12-3/TRBV12-4	.	TRBJ1-3	.	TGTGCCAGCATTTCAAACGGGAACACCATATATTTT	CASISNGNTIYF
TRBV5-1	TRBD2	TRBJ2-5	.	TGCGCCAGCAGCTTGGGGCGACTAGCGGGGGGGCGCGAGACCCAGTACTTC	CASSLGRLAGGRETQYF
TRBV12-3/TRBV12-4	TRBD2	TRBJ2-7	.	TGTGCCAGACCTGGACTAGCGGGCTACGAGCAGTACTTC	CARPGLAGYEQYF
TRBV30	.	TRBJ1-5	once	TGTGCCTGGGCCGGGCTGGGGGGGAATCAGCCCCAGCATTTT	CAWAGLGGNQPQHF
TRBV20-1	.	TRBJ2-1	.	TGCAGTGCCAGACGCAATGAGCAGTTCTTC	CSARRNEQFF
TRBV5-4	.	TRBJ2-3	.	TGTGCCAGCAGCCCAGGGCTGGGCGGGGGCACAGATACGCAGTATTTT	CASSPGLGGGTDTQYF
TRBV19	TRBD2	TRBJ2-2	.	TGTGCCAGTAGGAGCACTAGCGGCCTCACCGGGGAGCTGTTTTTT	CASRSTSGLTGELFF
TRBV6-5	TRBD2	TRBJ2-1	.	TGTGCCAGCATCAGCGGGGCGAATGAGCAGTTCTTC	CASISGANEQFF
TRBV5-1	TRBD1	TRBJ2-2	.	TGCGCCAGCAGTCTTAGGACAGGGGGAGTCGGCGGGGAGCTGTTTTTT	CASSLRTGGVGGELFF
TRBV10-1	.	TRBJ2-5	.	TGCGCCAGCAGTGAGTCGCCGGAGCAAGAGACCCAGTACTTC	CASSESPEQETQYF
TRBV14	.	TRBJ1-5	.	TGTGCCAGCAGCCAAGCCAAGAGGGTGGGCAATCAGCCCCAGCATTTT	CASSQAKRVGNQPQHF
TRBV5-4	.	TRBJ1-6	.	TGTGCCAGCAGCCCCCCTCGAGGTAGGGGTGATTCACCCCTCCACTTT	CASSPPRGRGDSPLHF
TRBV21-1	.	TRBJ2-1	.	TGTGCCAGCAGCAAGCGGACTAGCGGGGGTGGGAATGAGCAGTTCTTC	CASSKRTSGGGNEQFF
TRBV12-3/TRBV12-4	.	TRBJ1-4	.	TGTGCCAGCAGTTTATCCCAGGGGGAAAAACTGTTTTTT	CASSLSQGEKLFF
TRBV5-5	TRBD2	TRBJ2-3	.	TGTGCCAGCAGCTTGGGGGTGACTAGCGGGGTCACAGATACGCAGTATTTT	CASSLGVTSGVTDTQYF
TRBV7-9	TRBD1	TRBJ1-2	.	TGTGCCAGCAGCCCATGGACAGGGGTTCGGTTCGGTGGCTACACCTTC	CASSPWTGVRFGGYTF
TRBV5-4	TRBD2	TRBJ2-2	.	TGTGCCAGCAGCTGGGGACTAGAGAACACCGGGGAGCTGTTTTTT	CASSWGLENTGELFF
TRBV5-1	.	TRBJ2-5	few	TGCGCCAGCAGCTCCAACACCGGCGGCCAAGAGACCCAGTACTTC	CASSSNTGGQETQYF
TRBV5-6	TRBD1	TRBJ1-1	few	TGTGCCAGCAGCTTGGGGCAGGGGGCCACTGAAGCTTTCTTT	CASSLGQGATEAFF
TRBV9	.	TRBJ1-1	.	TGTGCCAGCAGCATTACACAGTTGAACACTGAAGCTTTCTTT	CASSITQLNTEAFF